The clone carrying this T cell receptor beta chain came up many times. Its antigen is not identified. 5'RACE with 10-nucleotide random UMIs produced the cDNA. Over 180 million TCR-beta sequences (from 15-18 subjects) were yielded by each sequencing run. In TCRdb, the 5' RACE reads were re-called with MiXCR into one record per CDR3 protein. The data show tens of thousands of distinct CDR3 sequences, 3% to 4% seen once. These data come from a study of neurological immune-mediated disorders. At the level of the study: Within the group of 35 or so multiple sclerosis patients, approximately 30 were relapsing-remitting, while 3 were secondary progressive.

Germline CDR1 and CDR2: SGHTA and FQGNSA. This CDR3 is 16 amino acids long. Trimming stripped 6 bases from V and 0 bases from J, with 15 bases between. Study-wide findings and caveats: HTLV-1-associated myelopathy displayed the greatest TCR clonal expansion, and multiple sclerosis exhibited the smallest, lower than that of healthy controls.

The clonotype comes from a man between 25 and 39 years old with multiple sclerosis. The rearrangement uses TRBV7-2 and TRBJ2-1; possible D gene TRBD2, 5 bases. Sequenced sample: PBMCs. In DNA form, the CDR3 reads TGTGCCAGCAGTCCTTCAGCGGCGAGCTCCTACAATGAGCAGTTCTTC. Translation: CASSPSAASSYNEQFF.